This TCR beta chain was retrieved from a study of blood T cell repertoires in COVID-19. On the study more broadly: The study drew acute and convalescent COVID-19 samples from the United States, Italy and Spain.

After removal of 5 bases from V and 5 bases from J, the junction contained 8 bases not matched to a gene. The CDR3 has 15 residues. CDR1 and CDR2 from the germline V gene are KGHDR and SFDVKD. Original analysis: Estimation of nucleated cell counts relied on the amplification of reference gene primers. Clones were read by immunoSEQ multiplex PCR, and TCRdb kept only the in-frame ones, dropping some. V and J calls and clone size are those listed in that table; D and trimming were worked out from the DNA. The profile shows more than 150,000 clones, roughly nine tenths of them singletons. Residents of approximately 25 US areas, aged roughly 18 to 89 years, made up the participants. Assignments of participants to cohorts depended upon their own reported clinical history. This clone appeared a single time.

This clonotype was obtained from a woman aged 45-65 years who had recovered from COVID-19. Input material: PBMCs or T cells enriched from blood (not recorded which). J is TRBJ2-5 and V is TRBV24-1; 9 bases are a match to TRBD1. The CDR3 DNA reads as TGTGCCACCAGTGGGCGCGACAGGGGGGCGGAGACCCAGTACTTC. It specifies CATSGRDRGAETQYF.